Listed below are T cell receptor beta chains from one sample, sequenced in a study of cytomegalovirus exposure and HLA in healthy donors. The data were produced by immunoSEQ multiplex PCR, yet TCRdb's version contains in-frame clones alone and is incomplete. The sample consists of about 130,000 clones, 8% to 9.5% of them appearing once. Sample: PBMCs. Receptor source: a man aged 40-49 years in good health and CMV-seronegative. The CDR3 runs from the conserved cysteine through the conserved F or W. A D gene is named only where the DNA matches it firmly. Clone size is given for some rows only: seen once, a few or many times, or a class if the clone is expanded.

TRBJ2-1	TRBV5-1	NA	TRBD2	CASSLAPSGAHNEQFF	TGCGCCAGCAGCTTGGCCCCTAGCGGGGCCCACAATGAGCAGTTCTTC
TRBJ2-7	TRBV7-2	NA	NA	CASSLGGDYEQYF	TGTGCCAGCAGCTTAGGGGGGGACTACGAGCAGTACTTC
TRBJ2-7	TRBV6-6	NA	TRBD2	CASSYGLAGGGNEQYF	TGTGCCAGCAGTTACGGACTAGCGGGGGGGGGAAACGAGCAGTACTTC
TRBJ1-1	TRBV4-1	few	NA	CASSQGREKAFF	TGCGCCAGCAGCCAGGGGCGGGAGAAAGCTTTCTTT
TRBJ1-1	TRBV13	few	TRBD1	CASSSGTGGLLNTEAFF	TGTGCCAGCAGCTCTGGGACAGGGGGCTTGTTGAACACTGAAGCTTTCTTT
TRBJ2-1	TRBV9	few	NA	CASSVYRVDNEQFF	TGTGCCAGCAGCGTGTACAGGGTGGACAATGAGCAGTTCTTC
TRBJ1-2	TRBV6-1	few	TRBD1	CASSQDRLGGYTF	TGTGCCAGCAGTCAGGACAGGTTGGGCGGCTACACCTTC
TRBJ2-5	TRBV6-1	NA	NA	CASRTTGSETQYF	TGTGCCAGCAGAACTACAGGCAGCGAGACCCAGTACTTC
TRBJ1-2	TRBV19	few	TRBD1	CASRAGGNRHGYTF	TGTGCCAGTAGGGCAGGGGGTAATAGGCATGGCTACACCTTC
TRBJ2-3	TRBV7-9	many	NA	CASSLTEGSTTDTQYF	TGTGCCAGCAGCTTAACCGAGGGATCTACCACAGATACGCAGTATTTT
TRBJ2-5	TRBV4-1	few	TRBD2	CASSQSGADLGGELETQYF	TGCGCCAGCAGCCAATCCGGGGCAGATCTGGGGGGGGAGTTGGAGACCCAGTACTTC
TRBJ2-5	TRBV6-6	NA	TRBD2	CASKGLAGGGETQYF	TGTGCCAGCAAGGGACTAGCGGGGGGCGGGGAGACCCAGTACTTC
TRBJ1-4	TRBV5-4	NA	NA	CASSSSRGGSGKLFF	TGTGCCAGCAGCTCGTCTAGGGGGGGAAGCGGAAAACTGTTTTTT
TRBJ2-7	TRBV29-1	few	TRBD1	CSGQTGPYEQYF	TGCAGCGGTCAGACAGGGCCCTACGAGCAGTACTTC
TRBJ2-7	TRBV6-5	NA	NA	CASSYSYRVQYF	TGTGCCAGCAGTTACTCATATCGGGTACAGTACTTC
TRBJ2-5	TRBV27	NA	TRBD2	CASRGPGLAGIRSQETQYF	TGTGCCAGCAGGGGCCCCGGGCTAGCGGGAATTCGATCCCAAGAGACCCAGTACTTC
TRBJ1-2	TRBV20-1	NA	TRBD1	CSARGGDGYTF	TGCAGTGCCAGAGGGGGCGATGGCTACACCTTC
TRBJ2-3	TRBV18	NA	TRBD1	CASSPRTGGSTDTQYF	TGTGCCAGCTCACCTCGGACAGGGGGAAGCACAGATACGCAGTATTTT
TRBJ2-7	TRBV6-5	NA	NA	CASSYRGLAYEQYF	TGTGCCAGCAGTTACAGGGGTCTCGCCTACGAGCAGTACTTC
TRBJ1-2	TRBV29-1	NA	NA	CSVATTLAGHPHGYTF	TGCAGCGTTGCCACTACCTTGGCTGGACACCCTCATGGCTACACCTTC
TRBJ1-2	TRBV11-2	NA	NA	CASSLGGSGYTF	TGTGCCAGCAGCTTAGGAGGGTCTGGCTACACCTTC
TRBJ2-5	TRBV7-2	NA	TRBD2	CASSWGLAQETQYF	TGTGCCAGCAGCTGGGGACTAGCCCAAGAGACCCAGTACTTC
TRBJ2-3	TRBV29-1	NA	TRBD1	CSVPPGQGDGTQYF	TGCAGCGTCCCTCCGGGACAGGGTGATGGGACGCAGTATTTT
TRBJ2-3	TRBV14	few	NA	CASSRGGGRGTDTQYF	TGTGCCAGCAGCCGTGGTGGGGGCCGAGGGACAGATACGCAGTATTTT
TRBJ1-1	TRBV5-1	few	TRBD1	CASSRDSPNTEAFF	TGCGCCAGCAGCAGGGACAGCCCGAACACTGAAGCTTTCTTT
TRBJ1-2	TRBV27	NA	TRBD1	CASSDSQGASGYTF	TGTGCCAGCAGTGATTCCCAGGGGGCGAGTGGCTACACCTTC
TRBJ1-2	TRBV5-6	few	NA	CASSLAMGGYTF	TGTGCCAGCAGCTTGGCGATGGGCGGCTACACCTTC
TRBJ1-1	TRBV13	NA	NA	CASSRGPREAFF	TGTGCCAGCAGCCGCGGTCCCCGGGAAGCTTTCTTT
TRBJ1-3	TRBV2	few	NA	CASSEVANTIYF	TGTGCCAGCAGTGAAGTCGCGAACACCATATATTTT
TRBJ2-7	TRBV5-6	NA	NA	CASSFSPGWYEQYF	TGTGCCAGCAGCTTTTCTCCAGGGTGGTACGAGCAGTACTTC
TRBJ2-5	TRBV19	few	NA	CASSMPTRRETQYF	TGTGCCAGTAGTATGCCGACCCGCAGGGAGACCCAGTACTTC
TRBJ2-2	TRBV30	many	NA	CACSNLRRAGELFF	TGTGCCTGCAGCAACTTGCGGAGGGCCGGGGAGCTGTTTTTT
TRBJ2-7	TRBV27	NA	NA	CASSPSGLSYEQYF	TGTGCCAGCAGCCCCTCGGGACTGTCCTACGAGCAGTACTTC
TRBJ2-7	TRBV19	NA	NA	CASSIGGTYEQYF	TGTGCCAGTAGTATCGGAGGCACCTACGAGCAGTACTTC
TRBJ2-1	TRBV12-5	few	TRBD2	CASGFELAGQTANNEQFF	TGTGCTAGTGGTTTCGAACTAGCGGGTCAAACGGCCAACAATGAGCAGTTCTTC
TRBJ1-1	TRBV5-6	NA	NA	CASSSFDRYTEAFF	TGTGCCAGCAGCTCGTTCGACAGGTACACTGAAGCTTTCTTT
TRBJ2-3	TRBV2	few	NA	CASTESGGRADTQYF	TGTGCCAGCACCGAATCGGGGGGCCGGGCAGATACGCAGTATTTT
TRBJ2-7	TRBV6-1	few	NA	CATAPGDIRYEQYF	TGTGCCACCGCGCCCGGGGACATACGCTACGAGCAGTACTTC
TRBJ1-5	TRBV11-2	few	NA	CASSLYSNQPQHF	TGTGCCAGCAGTTTGTATAGCAATCAGCCCCAGCATTTT
TRBJ1-1	TRBV4-3	few	TRBD1	CASSQGQGMNTEAFF	TGCGCCAGCAGCCAGGGACAGGGGATGAACACTGAAGCTTTCTTT